A single sample gave rise to the 6 T cell receptor beta chains below, sequenced in a study of blood T cell repertoires in COVID-19. Method: immunoSEQ multiplex PCR; TCRdb's copy keeps in-frame clones and lacks some. Of approximately 35,000 clones detected, approximately 86% appear once; the ten largest clones hold about 4.9%. The sequencing sample was made of peripheral blood. All receptors come from a woman in her seventies with active COVID-19.

The chain links TRBV11-3 to TRBJ2-3; possible D gene TRBD1, 5 bases. Trimming shortened V by 10 bases and J by 2 bases, and 16 bases separated the two germline ends. Germline V gene data show CDR1 as SGHNT and CDR2 as YENEEA. The CDR3 loop spans 14 amino acids. CDR3 protein: CATRQTSNTDTQYF. CDR3 bases: TGTGCCACAAGACAGACCTCGAACACAGATACGCAGTATTTT.

CDR3 sequence: CASSGTSGGYEQFF. For the CDR3, the DNA is TGTGCCAGCAGTGGGACTAGCGGGGGATATGAGCAGTTCTTC. The chain employs TRBV2 and TRBJ2-1; 13 nucleotides agree with TRBD2. J gave up 8 bases and V 4 bases, and 2 bases lay outside the gene matches. This CDR3 comprises 14 residues. Germline lookup yields CDR1 SNHLY and CDR2 FYNNEI.

The genes are TRBV4-1 and TRBJ2-1; TRBD2 might be the D (5 bases). Germline-derived CDR1 and CDR2 are MGHRA and YSYEKL. V was clipped by 4 bases and J by 3 bases, with 19 bases between them. The CDR3 has 17 amino acids. CDR3 coding DNA: TGCGCCAGCAGCCGCCCCCACAGCGGAGAGCTCTACAATGAGCAGTTCTTC. This gives the protein CASSRPHSGELYNEQFF.

This clone was recorded only once. The CDR3 loop reads CASSSTGQLYEQYF. CDR3 sequence (DNA): TGTGCCAGCAGCTCGACCGGACAGCTCTACGAGCAGTACTTC. This chain links TRBV7-8 with TRBJ2-7, with D perhaps matching TRBD1 (6 bases). The CDR3 contains 14 residues. CDR1 and CDR2 from the germline V gene are SGHVS and FQNEAQ. Trimming cost V 4 bases and J 3 bases, with 13 bases left between them.

This clone was found a few times. The chain couples TRBV5-1 to TRBJ2-3, with D perhaps matching TRBD1 (6 bases). V gave up 2 bases and J gave up 5 bases, with 9 bases separating them. CDR3 size: 13 residues. Germline-derived CDR1 and CDR2 are SGHRS and YFSETQ. CDR3 bases: TGCGCCAGCAGCTTCGAGGGGGAAGATACGCAGTATTTT. It codes for CASSFEGEDTQYF.

The V gene is TRBV11-3, the J gene TRBJ1-6; no reliable D call. V was clipped by 2 bases and J by 3 bases, with 5 bases between them. This CDR3 contains 14 residues. Germline V lookup: CDR1 SGHNT, CDR2 YENEEA. The CDR3 here is CASSLSSYNSPLHF. Here the CDR3 DNA reads TGTGCCAGCAGCTTATCCAGCTATAATTCACCCCTCCACTTT.